The 30 T cell receptor beta chains given below trace back to one sample, sequenced in a study of OX40 agonist ivuxolimab in advanced cancers. Clones were read by immunoSEQ multiplex PCR, and TCRdb kept only the in-frame ones, dropping some. This table has roughly 63,000 clones, roughly nine tenths appearing once. Sequenced material: CD4+ or CD8+ T cells sorted from blood, taken in a trial of the OX40 agonist ivuxolimab. The receptors were sampled from an adult with an advanced solid tumor such as melanoma, head and neck, liver or kidney cancer.

The CDR3 nucleotides are TGCGCCAGCAGCCTCTGGACAGGGCGGGACACTGAAGCTTTCTTT. This encodes CASSLWTGRDTEAFF. This sequence joins TRBV5-1 and TRBJ1-1; TRBD1 matches at 8 bases. The trim removed 4 bases at V and 3 bases at J, leaving 8 bases unmatched. This CDR3 is built from 15 residues. Germline loops: CDR1 SGHRS, CDR2 YFSETQ.

This clone was picked up one time. J is TRBJ2-2 and V is TRBV7-8; 7 bases line up with TRBD1. CDR1 SGHVS and CDR2 FQNEAQ come from the germline V gene. Germline trimming cut 7 bases from V and 5 bases from J; bases unmatched to any gene: 10. The CDR3 loop spans 15 amino acids. The CDR3 DNA reads as TGTGCCAGCACCGACTACAGGGGTAGAACCGGGGAGCTGTTTTTT. It yields the protein CASTDYRGRTGELFF.

The chain has TRBV6-5 and TRBJ1-2; D remains ambiguous. From germline, CDR1 is MNHEY and CDR2 SVGAGI. This CDR3 comprises 12 residues. The V end lost 8 bases, the J end lost 8 bases, and 15 bases lay between the germline ends. CDR3 protein: CASRQVSAGYTF. CDR3 in DNA: TGTGCCAGCCGGCAGGTCTCGGCGGGCTACACCTTC.

The chain joins TRBV7-2 to TRBJ2-4, with TRBD2 as a possible D gene (5 bases). The CDR3 contains 13 residues. Per the germline V gene, CDR1 is SGHTA and CDR2 is FQGNSA. V lost 5 bases and J lost 4, with 9 bases in between. CDR3 residues: CASSKQRKNIQYF. The CDR3 region has the DNA TGTGCCAGCAGCAAACAGCGGAAAAACATTCAGTACTTC. The variable domain in full, completed from reference TRBV7-2 and TRBJ2-4, reads GAGVSQSPSNKVTEKGKDVELRCDPISGHTALYWYRQSLGQGLEFLIYFQGNSAPDKSGLPSDRFSAERTGGSVSTLTIQRTQQEDSAVYLCASSKQRKNIQYFGAGTRLSVL.

V and J are TRBV7-2 and TRBJ1-5; D is possibly TRBD1 (5 bases). Germline-derived CDR1 and CDR2 are SGHTA and FQGNSA. The V end was cut by 1 base, the J end by 9 bases, with 10 bases between. The CDR3 has 13 amino acids. CDR3 loop: CASSLGNRRPQHF. CDR3 coding DNA: TGTGCCAGCAGCTTAGGGAACAGGCGGCCCCAGCATTTT.

The rearrangement uses TRBV7-2 and TRBJ1-2, with a weak D call TRBD1 (5 bases). CDR3 length: 12 residues. Germline V gives CDR1 SGHTA, CDR2 FQGNSA. The V gene lost 11 bases and the J gene lost 4 bases, with 14 bases spanning the gap. This CDR3 reads CADGGGIYGYTF. CDR3 nucleotides: TGTGCCGACGGGGGGGGAATCTATGGCTACACCTTC.

This clone showed up just once. The chain couples TRBV28 to TRBJ2-3; TRBD1 aligns across 7 bases. The junction had 9 bases not matched to a gene; V was cut back by 3 bases and J by 0 bases. Germline CDR1 and CDR2: MDHEN and SYDVKM. This CDR3 comprises 17 residues. DNA of the CDR3: TGTGCCAGCAGTTTCAACCCCCGACAGGGTAGCACAGATACGCAGTATTTT. Translating gives CASSFNPRQGSTDTQYF.

The V and J genes are TRBV11-2 and TRBJ2-5; 14 nucleotides match TRBD2. Germline trimming cut 2 bases from V and 0 bases from J; bases unmatched to any gene: 2. The CDR3 loop spans 17 amino acids. Germline CDR1 SGHAT, CDR2 FQNNGV. In DNA form, the CDR3 reads TGTGCCAGCAGCTTACGGGGACTAGCGGGGGACCAAGAGACCCAGTACTTC. Its translation: CASSLRGLAGDQETQYF.

The V gene is TRBV18, the J gene TRBJ1-1; D gene unclear. This CDR3 region has 13 residues. V lost 6 bases, J lost 0 bases, and 8 bases lay in between. The germline V gene has CDR1 KGHSH and CDR2 LQKENI. In DNA, the CDR3 is TGTGCCAGCTCCCCAGAGATGAACACTGAAGCTTTCTTT. This translates into CASSPEMNTEAFF.

This clone occurred once. The V and J genes are TRBV7-2 and TRBJ1-2, with TRBD1 matching 9 bases. Losses at the gene ends were 5 bases for V and 6 bases for J; bases not matched to a gene: 16. Germline V gene data show CDR1 as SGHTA and CDR2 as FQGNSA. CDR3 length equals 17 residues. DNA for the CDR3: TGTGCCAGCAGCGCGGGGACAGGGCCTACTAAGGTCGATGGCTACACCTTC. Amino acids: CASSAGTGPTKVDGYTF.

The CDR3 is CASRFSGNTIYF. In nucleotides, the CDR3 is TGTGCCAGCAGGTTCTCTGGAAACACCATATATTTT. The chain employs TRBV28 and TRBJ1-3; D ambiguous. Between the trimmed V and J ends, which lost 6 bases and 0 bases, there was a span of 3 bases. The CDR3 is made up of 12 amino acids. Per germline, CDR1 MDHEN and CDR2 SYDVKM.

This clone was seen a handful of times. Here the CDR3 reads CASSPLGRGPTGGGYTF. The CDR3 coding sequence is TGTGCCAGCAGCCCCCTAGGGAGGGGCCCGACAGGCGGTGGCTACACCTTC. J is TRBJ1-2 and V is TRBV7-9; D possibly corresponds to TRBD1 (6 bases). V was pared by 5 bases and J by 7 bases, with 26 bases between. CDR3 size: 17 residues. CDR1 and CDR2 (germline): SEHNR, FQNEAQ (reference sequence).

V is TRBV6-5 and J is TRBJ2-7; 10 nucleotides match TRBD2. The trim removed 7 bases at V and 0 bases at J, leaving 3 bases unmatched. From germline, CDR1 is MNHEY and CDR2 SVGAGI. CDR3 length: 14 residues. CDR3 residues: CASKTSGDSYEQYF. CDR3 DNA: TGTGCCAGCAAAACTAGCGGGGACTCCTACGAGCAGTACTTC.

The rearrangement joins TRBV27 to TRBJ2-2; 9 nucleotides match TRBD1. Per germline, CDR1 MNHEY and CDR2 SMNVEV (reference sequence). The V gene end was trimmed by 4 bases and the J gene end by 5 bases; junction bases not matched to a gene: 5. This CDR3 spans 15 amino acids. The CDR3 protein is CASSSGQGITGELFF. In DNA, the CDR3 is TGTGCCAGCAGTTCGGGACAGGGAATAACCGGGGAGCTGTTTTTT.

V usage is TRBV9 and J usage is TRBJ2-7, with 14 bases lining up with TRBD2. This CDR3 is built from 17 residues. J gave up 1 base and V 5 bases, and 8 bases lay outside the gene matches. CDR1 SGDLS and CDR2 YYNGEE come from the germline V gene. The CDR3 is CASSPGLAGGLSYEQYF. DNA of the CDR3: TGTGCCAGCAGTCCAGGACTAGCGGGGGGCCTATCCTACGAGCAGTACTTC.

The genes are TRBV18 and TRBJ2-3; D is perhaps TRBD1 (6 bases). Between the trimmed V and J ends, which lost 2 bases and 4 bases, there was a span of 10 bases. CDR3 size: 14 residues. CDR1 KGHSH and CDR2 LQKENI come from the germline V gene. CDR3 DNA sequence: TGTGCCAGCTCACCAAATCAGGGGCCAGATACGCAGTATTTT. Residues: CASSPNQGPDTQYF.

This chain connects TRBV7-9 to TRBJ1-2, with D perhaps TRBD1 (6 bases). There are 14 residues in the CDR3. V was trimmed by 7 bases and J by 2 bases, leaving 14 bases between them. Germline CDR1 and CDR2: SEHNR and FQNEAQ (reference sequence). The CDR3 bases are TGTGCCAGCACCCGCGCCGGGACAAACTATGGCTACACCTTC. This sequence encodes CASTRAGTNYGYTF. The complete variable domain, with remaining parts taken from reference TRBV7-9 and TRBJ1-2, reads DTGVSQNPRHKITKRGQNVTFRCDPISEHNRLYWYRQTLGQGPEFLTYFQNEAQLEKSRLLSDRFSAERPKGSFSTLEIQRTEQGDSAMYLCASTRAGTNYGYTFGSGTRLTVV.

This rearrangement joins TRBV29-1 to TRBJ1-2, with TRBD1 matching 7 bases. The CDR3 loop spans 12 amino acids. V gave up 6 bases and J gave up 2 bases; unmatched junction bases: 3. Germline CDR1 reads SQVTM; CDR2 reads ANQGSEA. The CDR3 spells CSVGGQNYGYTF. CDR3 nucleotides: TGCAGCGTGGGGGGACAGAACTATGGCTACACCTTC.

CDR3: CASAPTALAAYGYTF. The CDR3 nucleotides read TGTGCCAGCGCCCCGACAGCCCTCGCGGCCTATGGCTACACCTTC. This chain joins TRBV5-5 and TRBJ1-2, with D maybe TRBD1 (5 bases). The CDR3 is 15 amino acids. The germline CDR1 and CDR2 sequences are SGHKS and YYEKEE (reference sequence). Trimming removed 7 bases at V and 4 bases at J, with 20 bases between.

The J gene is TRBJ2-3, the V gene TRBV10-3; 13 bases are shared with TRBD2. The germline gives CDR1 ENHRY, CDR2 SYGVKD. The CDR3 has 16 residues. With 6 bases clipped from V and 3 bases from J, the junction kept 6 bases outside the gene matches. DNA of the CDR3: TGTGCCATCAGAGCTACTAGCGGGGGGGCGACAGATACGCAGTATTTT. Its protein product is CAIRATSGGATDTQYF.

The J gene is TRBJ1-3, the V gene TRBV4-2, with D tentatively TRBD1 (5 bases). The CDR3 runs to 13 residues. Germline CDR1 reads LGHNA; CDR2 reads YNFKEQ. The germline V and J ends were trimmed by 1 base and 4 bases, with 5 bases remaining between them. CDR3 nucleotide sequence: TGTGCCAGCAGCCAAGGACAGGGAAACACCATATATTTT. It yields the protein CASSQGQGNTIYF.

This CDR3 is CASSPDWGEGSPLHF. In DNA, the CDR3 is TGTGCCAGCAGCCCGGACTGGGGGGAGGGCTCACCCCTCCACTTT. The chain links TRBV7-3 to TRBJ1-6; D perhaps matches TRBD1 (5 bases). The germline gives CDR1 SGHTA, CDR2 FQGTGA. V shed 5 bases and J shed 10 bases, with 18 bases lying between them. The CDR3 runs 15 residues. The full variable domain, in which reference TRBV7-3 and TRBJ1-6 provide the parts outside the CDR3, is GAGVSQTPSNKVTEKGKYVELRCDPISGHTALYWYRQSLGQGPEFLIYFQGTGAADDSGLPNDRFFAVRPEGSVSTLKIQRTERGDSAVYLCASSPDWGEGSPLHFGNGTRLTVT.

As DNA, the CDR3 is TGTGCCAGCAGTTTGTCAGACCCCTGGGGGAAACTGTTTTTT. Amino acids: CASSLSDPWGKLFF. V and J are TRBV28 and TRBJ1-4, with a weak D call TRBD1 (5 bases). CDR1 is MDHEN, CDR2 SYDVKM, per germline. V was shortened by 3 bases and J by 11 bases, with 16 bases between the two germline ends. The CDR3 has 14 amino acids.

The chain combines TRBV18 with TRBJ2-5; D gene uncertain. The CDR3 spans 13 residues. Trimming stripped 5 bases from V and 0 bases from J, with 7 bases between. Germline CDR1 is KGHSH and CDR2 is LQKENI. CDR3 sequence (DNA): TGTGCCAGCTCATCCTCGTACCAAGAGACCCAGTACTTC. It encodes CASSSSYQETQYF.

This chain links TRBV5-6 with TRBJ1-1; TRBD1 matches at 8 bases. V was pared by 7 bases and J by 8 bases, with 13 bases of the junction left unmatched. The CDR3 length is 14 residues. Germline CDR1 is SGHDT and CDR2 is YYEEEE. The CDR3 region is CASCWGAGGREAFF. CDR3 DNA: TGTGCCAGCTGCTGGGGGGCAGGGGGCAGAGAAGCTTTCTTT. The entire variable domain, with the rest obtained from reference TRBV5-6 and TRBJ1-1, is as follows: DAGVTQSPTHLIKTRGQQVTLRCSPKSGHDTVSWYQQALGQGPQFIFQYYEEEERQRGNFPDRFSGHQFPNYSSELNVNALLLGDSALYLCASCWGAGGREAFFGQGTRLTVV.

The gene calls are TRBV6-1 and TRBJ1-1, with D unresolved. The CDR3 length is 11 residues. Germline V gene lookup returns CDR1 MNHNS and CDR2 SASEGT. V lost 5 bases and J lost 4, with 5 bases in between. This CDR3 reads CASSRFTEAFF. In DNA form, the CDR3 reads TGTGCCAGCAGTCGGTTCACTGAAGCTTTCTTT.

The V and J genes are TRBV2 and TRBJ2-1, with D perhaps TRBD2 (5 bases). Trimming removed 4 bases from V and 7 bases from J, with 20 bases in between. The CDR3 spans 16 residues. Germline V lookup: CDR1 SNHLY, CDR2 FYNNEI. The CDR3 is CASSGAERALRNEQFF. The CDR3 nucleotides are TGTGCCAGCAGTGGGGCGGAGAGGGCACTACGTAATGAGCAGTTCTTC.

The gene calls are TRBV19 and TRBJ1-2; D is unclear. CDR1 and CDR2 from the germline V gene are LNHDA and SQIVND (reference sequence). V lost 7 bases to trimming and J lost 5 bases, with 11 bases between them. The CDR3 length is 12 residues. CDR3 residues: CASTQPGYGYTF. In DNA form, the CDR3 reads TGTGCCAGTACCCAACCCGGATATGGCTACACCTTC.

The rearrangement links TRBV9 to TRBJ2-3; TRBD1 matches 8 bases. Germline V gene lookup returns CDR1 SGDLS and CDR2 YYNGEE. J was trimmed by 2 bases and V by 4 bases; bases with no gene match: 9. This CDR3 is 16 amino acids long. CDR3 in amino acids: CASSPLTGDLTDTQYF. CDR3 nucleotide sequence: TGTGCCAGCAGCCCTTTGACAGGGGACCTCACAGATACGCAGTATTTT.

The CDR3 sequence is CASRPGRGTEAFF. As DNA, the CDR3 is TGTGCCAGCCGCCCCGGCAGGGGGACTGAAGCTTTCTTT. V usage is TRBV6-1 and J usage is TRBJ1-1; 7 positions agree with TRBD1. Germline lookup yields CDR1 MNHNS and CDR2 SASEGT. The CDR3 runs to 13 residues. J lost 5 bases, V lost 8 bases, and 8 bases had no gene match.